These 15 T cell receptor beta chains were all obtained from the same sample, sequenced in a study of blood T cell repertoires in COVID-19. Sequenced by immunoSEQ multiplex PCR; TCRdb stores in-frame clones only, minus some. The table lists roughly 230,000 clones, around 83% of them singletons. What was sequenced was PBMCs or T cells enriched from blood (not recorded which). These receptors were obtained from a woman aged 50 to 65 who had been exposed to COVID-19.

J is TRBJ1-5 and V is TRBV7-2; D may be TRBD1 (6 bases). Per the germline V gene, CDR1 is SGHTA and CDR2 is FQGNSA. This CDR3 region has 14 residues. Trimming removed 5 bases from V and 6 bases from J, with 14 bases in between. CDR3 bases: TGTGCCAGCAGCCTCGGGGGGGCCGGTCAGCCCCAGCATTTT. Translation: CASSLGGAGQPQHF.

CDR3 amino acids: CASSLGPPGLNSPLHF. As DNA, the CDR3 is TGTGCCAGCAGCTTAGGTCCTCCAGGGCTTAATTCACCCCTCCACTTT. The genes are TRBV7-6 and TRBJ1-6, with D possibly being TRBD1 (5 bases). Germline CDR1 SGHVS, CDR2 FNYEAQ. Trimming removed 1 base at V and 6 bases at J, with 13 bases between. The CDR3 totals 16 residues.

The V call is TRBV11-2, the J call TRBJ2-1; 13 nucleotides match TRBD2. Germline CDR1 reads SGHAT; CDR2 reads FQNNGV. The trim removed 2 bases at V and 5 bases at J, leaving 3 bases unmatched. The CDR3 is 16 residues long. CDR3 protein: CASSLLGTSGDNEQFF. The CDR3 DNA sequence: TGTGCCAGCAGCTTATTGGGGACTAGCGGGGACAATGAGCAGTTCTTC.

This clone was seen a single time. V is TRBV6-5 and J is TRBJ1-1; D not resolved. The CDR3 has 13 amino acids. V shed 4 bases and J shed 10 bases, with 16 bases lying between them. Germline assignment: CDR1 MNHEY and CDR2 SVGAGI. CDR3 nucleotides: TGTGCCAGCAGTTCTCCCACGGGAGGTAGAGCTTTCTTT. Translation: CASSSPTGGRAFF.

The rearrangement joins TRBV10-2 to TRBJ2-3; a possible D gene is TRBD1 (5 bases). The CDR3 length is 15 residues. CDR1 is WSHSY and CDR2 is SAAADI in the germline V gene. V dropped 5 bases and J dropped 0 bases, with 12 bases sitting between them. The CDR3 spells CASSLQGRSTDTQYF. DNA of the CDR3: TGCGCCAGCAGTCTCCAGGGCCGGAGCACAGATACGCAGTATTTT.

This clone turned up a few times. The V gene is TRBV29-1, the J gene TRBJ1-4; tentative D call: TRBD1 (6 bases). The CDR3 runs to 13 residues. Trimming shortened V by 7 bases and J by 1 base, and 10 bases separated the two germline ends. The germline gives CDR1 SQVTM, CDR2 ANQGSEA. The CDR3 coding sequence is TGCAGCGGCCAGGGGAGAACTAATGAAAAACTGTTTTTT. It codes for CSGQGRTNEKLFF.

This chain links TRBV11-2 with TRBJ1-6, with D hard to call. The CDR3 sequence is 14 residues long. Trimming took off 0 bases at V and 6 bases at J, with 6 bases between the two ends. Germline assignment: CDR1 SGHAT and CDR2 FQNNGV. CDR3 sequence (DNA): TGTGCCAGCAGCTTAGACAGAAGTAATTCACCCCTCCACTTT. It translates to CASSLDRSNSPLHF.

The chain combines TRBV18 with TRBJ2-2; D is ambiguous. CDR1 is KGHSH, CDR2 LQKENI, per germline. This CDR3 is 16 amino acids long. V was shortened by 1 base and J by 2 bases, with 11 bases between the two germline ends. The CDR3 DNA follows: TGTGCCAGCTCACCACTCATACAGATTAACACCGGGGAGCTGTTTTTT. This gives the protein CASSPLIQINTGELFF.

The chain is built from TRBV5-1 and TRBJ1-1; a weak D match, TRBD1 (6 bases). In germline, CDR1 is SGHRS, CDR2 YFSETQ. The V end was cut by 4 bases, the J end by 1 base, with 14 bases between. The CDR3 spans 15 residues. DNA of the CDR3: TGCGCCAGCAGCCCACAGGGATGGGCGAACACTGAAGCTTTCTTT. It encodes CASSPQGWANTEAFF.

Written as DNA, the CDR3 is TGTGCCATCAGAAGCGGGGTAGCGAAAACAGATACGCAGTATTTT. Its translation: CAIRSGVAKTDTQYF. This sequence joins TRBV10-3 and TRBJ2-3, with TRBD2 matching over 7 bases. J lost 3 bases, V lost 6 bases, and 9 bases had no gene match. Looked up from germline, CDR1 is ENHRY and CDR2 is SYGVKD. The length of the CDR3 is 15 residues.

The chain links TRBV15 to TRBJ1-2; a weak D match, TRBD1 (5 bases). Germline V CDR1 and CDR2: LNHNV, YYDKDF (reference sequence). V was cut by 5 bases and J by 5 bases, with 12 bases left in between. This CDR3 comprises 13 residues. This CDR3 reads CATSQQASYGYTF. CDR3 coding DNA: TGTGCCACCAGCCAACAGGCTTCTTATGGCTACACCTTC.

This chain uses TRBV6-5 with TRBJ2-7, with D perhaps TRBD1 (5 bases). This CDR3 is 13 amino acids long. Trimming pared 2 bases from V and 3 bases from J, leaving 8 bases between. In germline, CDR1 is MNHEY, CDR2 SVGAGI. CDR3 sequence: CASSYRQYYEQYF. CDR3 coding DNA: TGTGCCAGCAGTTACAGACAGTACTACGAGCAGTACTTC.

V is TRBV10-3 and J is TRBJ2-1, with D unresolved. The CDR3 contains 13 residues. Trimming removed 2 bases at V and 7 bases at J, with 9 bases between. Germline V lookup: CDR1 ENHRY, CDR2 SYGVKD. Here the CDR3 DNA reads TGTGCCATCAGTGAGGAATCACGGAATGAGCAGTTCTTC. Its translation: CAISEESRNEQFF.

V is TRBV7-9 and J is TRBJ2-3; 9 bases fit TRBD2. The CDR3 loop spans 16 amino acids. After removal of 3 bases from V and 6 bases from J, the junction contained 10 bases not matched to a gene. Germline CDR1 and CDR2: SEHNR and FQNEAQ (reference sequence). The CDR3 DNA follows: TGTGCCAGCAGCTTGAATAGCGGGGGCTGGGGGGATACGCAGTATTTT. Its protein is CASSLNSGGWGDTQYF.

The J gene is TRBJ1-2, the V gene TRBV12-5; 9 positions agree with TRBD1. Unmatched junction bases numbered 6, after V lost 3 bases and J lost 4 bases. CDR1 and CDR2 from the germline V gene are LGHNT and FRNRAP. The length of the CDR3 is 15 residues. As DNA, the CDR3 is TGTGCTAGTGGTTTCCGGGACAGGGAATTCTATGGCTACACCTTC. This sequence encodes CASGFRDREFYGYTF.